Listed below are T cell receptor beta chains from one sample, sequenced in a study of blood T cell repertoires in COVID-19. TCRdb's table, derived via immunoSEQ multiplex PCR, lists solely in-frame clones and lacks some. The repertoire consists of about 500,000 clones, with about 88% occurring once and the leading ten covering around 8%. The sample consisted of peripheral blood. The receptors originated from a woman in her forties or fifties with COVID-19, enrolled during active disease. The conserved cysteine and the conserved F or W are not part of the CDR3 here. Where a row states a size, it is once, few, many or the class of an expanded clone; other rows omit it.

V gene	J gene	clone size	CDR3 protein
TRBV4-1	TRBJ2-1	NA	ASSQEGRNEQF
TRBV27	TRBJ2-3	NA	ASGTLAGAPPTDTQY
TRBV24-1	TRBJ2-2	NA	ATSDPGWTGELF
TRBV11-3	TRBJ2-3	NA	ASSLGGGAVGDTQY
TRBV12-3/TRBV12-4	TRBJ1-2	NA	ASRQGAEHGYT
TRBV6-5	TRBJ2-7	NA	ASSYSLGTGAGEQY
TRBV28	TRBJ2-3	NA	ASSFHTDTQY
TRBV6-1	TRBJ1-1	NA	ASSESGGFGAF
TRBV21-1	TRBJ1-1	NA	ASSPGGDRGSEAF
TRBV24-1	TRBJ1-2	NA	ATSGGTGNHYGYT
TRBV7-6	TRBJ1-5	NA	ASSSLPGLGNQPQH
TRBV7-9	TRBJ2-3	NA	ASSPAGASRTDTQY
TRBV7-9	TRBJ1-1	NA	ASSSRGTGGNPEAF
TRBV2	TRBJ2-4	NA	ASRGLANIQY
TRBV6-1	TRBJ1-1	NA	ASSEGRGQAF
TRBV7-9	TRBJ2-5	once	ASSSAGAGVGTQY
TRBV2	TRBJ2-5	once	ASRARAGGPQETQY
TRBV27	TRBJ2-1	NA	ASRVGQGWDEQF
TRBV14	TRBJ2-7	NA	ASSDRDRGTYEQY
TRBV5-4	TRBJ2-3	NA	ASSFKPLTSGGTDTQY
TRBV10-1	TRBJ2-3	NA	ARGRTVSSTDTQY
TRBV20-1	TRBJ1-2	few	SFREDYGYT
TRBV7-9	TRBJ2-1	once	ASSLLSLAGFSYNEQF
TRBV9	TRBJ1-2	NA	ASSFRQVGGEGYT
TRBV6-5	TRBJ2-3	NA	ASSYGQEADTQY
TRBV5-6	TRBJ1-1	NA	ASSLGQTSPAAF
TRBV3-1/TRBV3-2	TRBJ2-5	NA	ASTTMGRETQY
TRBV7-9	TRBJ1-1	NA	ASRRLTGVETEAF
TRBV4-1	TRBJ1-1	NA	ASDRGGTNTEAF
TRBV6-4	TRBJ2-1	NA	ASSDGQGAYNEQF
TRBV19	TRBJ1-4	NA	ASRDIEFNEKLF
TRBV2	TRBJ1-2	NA	ASSGTGYGYT
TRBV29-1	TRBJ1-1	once	STLRGGNTEAF
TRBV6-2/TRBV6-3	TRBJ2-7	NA	ASSTGSRSYEQY
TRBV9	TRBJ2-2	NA	ASSAYTGELF
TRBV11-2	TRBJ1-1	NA	ASSLSSIRELNTEAF
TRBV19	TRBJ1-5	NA	ASRTVANQPQH
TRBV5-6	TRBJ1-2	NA	ASSLESGYT
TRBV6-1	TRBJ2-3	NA	ASSVDSGGAYDTQY
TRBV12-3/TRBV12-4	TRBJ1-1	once	ASNRGGTEAF
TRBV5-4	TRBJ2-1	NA	ASSREGGATEQF
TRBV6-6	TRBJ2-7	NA	ASSSLGLSYEQY
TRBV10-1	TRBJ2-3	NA	ASSDRGADGTDTQY
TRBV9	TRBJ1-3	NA	ASGISPGNTIY
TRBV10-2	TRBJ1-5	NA	ASSEPLQGADQPQH
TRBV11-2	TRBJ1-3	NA	ASSLRDSTLSGNTIY
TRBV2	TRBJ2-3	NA	ATLAITSTDTQY
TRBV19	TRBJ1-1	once	ASSALAGKDTEAF
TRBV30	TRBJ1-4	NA	AWSRGGRSEKLF
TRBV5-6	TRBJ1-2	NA	ASSLAEGAGYT
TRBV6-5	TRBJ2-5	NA	ASSFGGVQETQY